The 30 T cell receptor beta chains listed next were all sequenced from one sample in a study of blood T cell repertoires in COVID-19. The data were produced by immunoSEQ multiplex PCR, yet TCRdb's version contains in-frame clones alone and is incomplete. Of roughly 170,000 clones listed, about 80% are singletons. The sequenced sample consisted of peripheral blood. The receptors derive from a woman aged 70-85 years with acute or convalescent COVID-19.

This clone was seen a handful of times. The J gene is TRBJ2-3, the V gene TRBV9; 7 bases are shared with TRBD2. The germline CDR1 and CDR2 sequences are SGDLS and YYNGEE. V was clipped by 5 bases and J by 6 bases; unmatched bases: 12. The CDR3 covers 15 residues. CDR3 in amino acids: CASRAPGLGGDTQYF. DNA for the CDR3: TGTGCCAGCAGAGCCCCCGGGCTGGGGGGGGATACGCAGTATTTT. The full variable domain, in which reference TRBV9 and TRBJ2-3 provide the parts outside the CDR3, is DSGVTQTPKHLITATGQRVTLRCSPRSGDLSVYWYQQSLDQGLQFLIQYYNGEERAKGNILERFSAQQFPDLHSELNLSSLELGDSALYFCASRAPGLGGDTQYFGPGTRLTVL.

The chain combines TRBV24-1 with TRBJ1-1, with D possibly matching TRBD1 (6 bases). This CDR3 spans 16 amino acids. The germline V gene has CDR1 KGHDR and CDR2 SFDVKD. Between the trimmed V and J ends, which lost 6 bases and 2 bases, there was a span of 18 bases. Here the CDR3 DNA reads TGTGCCACCAGTCCCTCCACCAGGGGACCTAACACTGAAGCTTTCTTT. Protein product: CATSPSTRGPNTEAFF.

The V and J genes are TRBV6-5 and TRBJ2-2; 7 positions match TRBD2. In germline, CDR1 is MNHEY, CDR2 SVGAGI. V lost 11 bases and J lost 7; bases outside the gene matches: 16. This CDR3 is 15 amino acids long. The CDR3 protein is CASRFIGEGNGELFF. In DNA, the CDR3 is TGTGCCTCCAGGTTTATAGGGGAGGGGAACGGGGAGCTGTTTTTT.

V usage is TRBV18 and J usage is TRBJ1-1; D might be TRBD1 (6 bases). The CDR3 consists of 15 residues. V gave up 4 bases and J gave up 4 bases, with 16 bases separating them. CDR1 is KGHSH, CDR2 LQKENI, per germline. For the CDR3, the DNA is TGTGCCAGCTCACAGGGACATCAGGTCGGCACTGAAGCTTTCTTT. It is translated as CASSQGHQVGTEAFF.

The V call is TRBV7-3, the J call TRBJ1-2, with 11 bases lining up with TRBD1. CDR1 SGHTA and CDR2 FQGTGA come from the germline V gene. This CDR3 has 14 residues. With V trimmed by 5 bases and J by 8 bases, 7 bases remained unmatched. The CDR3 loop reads CASSIGQGAGGYTF. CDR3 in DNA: TGTGCCAGCAGCATTGGACAGGGGGCAGGAGGCTACACCTTC.

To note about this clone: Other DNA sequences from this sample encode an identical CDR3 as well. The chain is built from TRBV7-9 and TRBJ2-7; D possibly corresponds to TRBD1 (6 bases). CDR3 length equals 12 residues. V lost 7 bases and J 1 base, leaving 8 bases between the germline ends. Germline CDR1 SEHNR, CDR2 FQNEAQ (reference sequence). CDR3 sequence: CASTDSSYEQYF. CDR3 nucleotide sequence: TGTGCCAGCACGGACAGTTCCTACGAGCAGTACTTC.

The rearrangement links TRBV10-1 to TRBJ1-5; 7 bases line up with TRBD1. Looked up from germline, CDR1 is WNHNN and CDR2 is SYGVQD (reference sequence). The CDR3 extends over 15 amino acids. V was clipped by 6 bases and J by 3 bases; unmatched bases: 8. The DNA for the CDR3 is TGCGCCAGCAGCGCTGGGACAGCAAACAATCAGCCCCAGCATTTT. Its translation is CASSAGTANNQPQHF.

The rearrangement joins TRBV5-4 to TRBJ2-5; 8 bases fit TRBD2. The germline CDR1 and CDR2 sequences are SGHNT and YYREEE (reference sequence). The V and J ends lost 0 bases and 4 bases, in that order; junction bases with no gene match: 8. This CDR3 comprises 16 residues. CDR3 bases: TGTGCCAGCAGCTTGGGGGCCGGGAGGGCAGGAGAGACCCAGTACTTC. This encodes CASSLGAGRAGETQYF.

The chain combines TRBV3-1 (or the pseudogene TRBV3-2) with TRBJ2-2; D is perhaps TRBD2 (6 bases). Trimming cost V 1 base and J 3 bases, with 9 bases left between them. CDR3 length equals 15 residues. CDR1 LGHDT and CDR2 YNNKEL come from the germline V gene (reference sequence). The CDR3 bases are TGTGCCAGCAGCCAAGTTAGCGGCTACACCGGGGAGCTGTTTTTT. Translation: CASSQVSGYTGELFF.

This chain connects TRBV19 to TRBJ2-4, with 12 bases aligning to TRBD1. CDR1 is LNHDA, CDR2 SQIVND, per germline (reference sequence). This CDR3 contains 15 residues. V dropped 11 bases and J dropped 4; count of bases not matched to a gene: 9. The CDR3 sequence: CACSGTGGGKNIQYF. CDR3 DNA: TGTGCCTGCAGCGGGACAGGGGGCGGGAAAAACATTCAGTACTTC.

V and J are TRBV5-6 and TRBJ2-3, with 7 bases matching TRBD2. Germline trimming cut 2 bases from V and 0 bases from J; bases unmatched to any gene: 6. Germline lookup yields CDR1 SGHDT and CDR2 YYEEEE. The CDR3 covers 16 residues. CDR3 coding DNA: TGTGCCAGCAGCTTTGGTCCTAGCGGAAGCACAGATACGCAGTATTTT. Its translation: CASSFGPSGSTDTQYF.

Here the CDR3 reads CATSTSGRGEQYF. The CDR3 DNA sequence: TGTGCCACCTCGACTAGCGGGAGGGGCGAGCAGTACTTC. The gene calls are TRBV3-1 (or the pseudogene TRBV3-2) and TRBJ2-7; 14 bases fit TRBD2. Germline CDR1 is LGHDT and CDR2 is YNNKEL (reference sequence). The CDR3 is made up of 13 amino acids. V shed 10 bases, J shed 6 bases, and the junction held 5 bases outside the gene matches.

This CDR3 reads CASRESGLLPDYGYTF. In DNA form, the CDR3 reads TGTGCCAGCAGGGAGTCGGGACTACTCCCTGACTATGGCTACACCTTC. J is TRBJ1-2 and V is TRBV25-1, with a weak D call TRBD1 (5 bases). Germline V gene lookup returns CDR1 MGHDK and CDR2 SYGVNS. CDR3 length: 16 amino acids. V lost 6 bases, J lost 3 bases, and 20 bases lay in between.

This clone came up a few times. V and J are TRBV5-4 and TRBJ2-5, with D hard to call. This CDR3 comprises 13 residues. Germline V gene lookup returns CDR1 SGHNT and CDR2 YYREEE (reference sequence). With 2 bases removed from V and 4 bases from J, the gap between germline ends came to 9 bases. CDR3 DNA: TGTGCCAGCAGCTTTGGTCAGCGAGAGACCCAGTACTTC. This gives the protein CASSFGQRETQYF.

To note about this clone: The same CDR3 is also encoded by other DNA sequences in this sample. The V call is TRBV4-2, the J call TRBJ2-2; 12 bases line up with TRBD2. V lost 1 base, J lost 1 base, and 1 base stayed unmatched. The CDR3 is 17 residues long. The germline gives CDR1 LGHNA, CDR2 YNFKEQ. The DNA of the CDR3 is TGTGCCAGCAGCCAAGTGACTAGCGGGAGGAACACCGGGGAGCTGTTTTTT. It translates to CASSQVTSGRNTGELFF.

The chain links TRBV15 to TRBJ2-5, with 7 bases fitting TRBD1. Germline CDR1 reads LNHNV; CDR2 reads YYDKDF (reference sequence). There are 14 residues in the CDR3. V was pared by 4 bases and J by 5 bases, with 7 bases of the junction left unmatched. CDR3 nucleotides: TGTGCCACCAGCACCCGACAGGGTGAGGAGACCCAGTACTTC. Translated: CATSTRQGEETQYF.

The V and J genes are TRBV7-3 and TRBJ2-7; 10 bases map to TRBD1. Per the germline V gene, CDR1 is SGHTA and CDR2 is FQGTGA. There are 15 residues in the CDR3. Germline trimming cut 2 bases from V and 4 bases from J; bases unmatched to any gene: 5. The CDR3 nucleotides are TGTGCCAGCAGCTTATGGGGGACAGGGGTTTACGAGCAGTACTTC. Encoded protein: CASSLWGTGVYEQYF. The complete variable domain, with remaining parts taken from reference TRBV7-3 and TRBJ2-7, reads GAGVSQTPSNKVTEKGKYVELRCDPISGHTALYWYRQSLGQGPEFLIYFQGTGAADDSGLPNDRFFAVRPEGSVSTLKIQRTERGDSAVYLCASSLWGTGVYEQYFGPGTRLTVT.

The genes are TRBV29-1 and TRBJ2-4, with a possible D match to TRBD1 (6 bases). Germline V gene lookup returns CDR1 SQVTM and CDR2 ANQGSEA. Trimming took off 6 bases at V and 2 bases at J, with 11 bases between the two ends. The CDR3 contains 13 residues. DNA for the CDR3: TGCAGCGTCCAACAGGGTTCCAAAAACATTCAGTACTTC. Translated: CSVQQGSKNIQYF. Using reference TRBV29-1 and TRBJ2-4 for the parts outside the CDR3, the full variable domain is SAVISQKPSRDICQRGTSLTIQCQVDSQVTMMFWYRQQPGQSLTLIATANQGSEATYESGFVIDKFPISRPNLTFSTLTVSNMSPEDSSIYLCSVQQGSKNIQYFGAGTRLSVL.

The CDR3 spells CASRLGTGPLNQPQHF. The CDR3 region has the DNA TGTGCAAGTCGCTTAGGGACAGGGCCTCTCAATCAGCCCCAGCATTTT. The chain joins TRBV12-2 to TRBJ1-5; no DNA check was done on the table's D call, TRBD1. TRBV12-2 is noted as a pseudogene. This CDR3 region has 16 residues.

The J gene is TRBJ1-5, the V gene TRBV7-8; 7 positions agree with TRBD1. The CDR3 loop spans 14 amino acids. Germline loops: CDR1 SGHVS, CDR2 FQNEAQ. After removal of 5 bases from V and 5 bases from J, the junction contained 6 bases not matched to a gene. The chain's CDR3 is CASSPHDRDQPQHF. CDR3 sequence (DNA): TGTGCCAGCAGCCCGCACGACAGGGATCAGCCCCAGCATTTT.

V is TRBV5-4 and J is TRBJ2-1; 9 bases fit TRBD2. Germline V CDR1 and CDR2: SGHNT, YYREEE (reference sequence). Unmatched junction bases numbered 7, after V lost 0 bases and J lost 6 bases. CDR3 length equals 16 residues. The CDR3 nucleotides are TGTGCCAGCAGCTTGGGGGCGGGAGGGCCTCTCAATGAGCAGTTCTTC. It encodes CASSLGAGGPLNEQFF.

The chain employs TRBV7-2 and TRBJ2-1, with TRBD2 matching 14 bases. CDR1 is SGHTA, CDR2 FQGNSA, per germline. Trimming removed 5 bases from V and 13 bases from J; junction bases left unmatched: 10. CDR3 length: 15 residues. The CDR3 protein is CASSPGLAGVQGQFF. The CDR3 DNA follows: TGTGCCAGCAGCCCGGGACTAGCGGGAGTTCAGGGCCAGTTCTTC.

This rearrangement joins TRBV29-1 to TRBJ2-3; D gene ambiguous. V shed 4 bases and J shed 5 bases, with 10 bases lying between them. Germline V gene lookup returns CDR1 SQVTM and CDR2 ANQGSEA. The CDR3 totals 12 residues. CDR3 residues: CSVAWAGDTQYF. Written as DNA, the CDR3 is TGCAGCGTTGCTTGGGCAGGAGATACGCAGTATTTT.

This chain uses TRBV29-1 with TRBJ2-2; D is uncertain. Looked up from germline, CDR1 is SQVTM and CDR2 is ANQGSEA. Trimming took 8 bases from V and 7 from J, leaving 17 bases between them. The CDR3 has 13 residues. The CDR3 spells CSCLITGRGELFF. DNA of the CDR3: TGCAGCTGCTTAATAACTGGGCGCGGGGAGCTGTTTTTT.

The CDR3 sequence: CAWSKEYSNQPQHF. Written as DNA, the CDR3 is TGTGCCTGGAGTAAAGAGTATAGCAATCAGCCCCAGCATTTT. The rearrangement uses TRBV30 and TRBJ1-5; D unclear. From germline, CDR1 is GTSNPN and CDR2 SVGIG (reference sequence). The CDR3 covers 14 residues. The ends were cut back, 2 bases at V and 0 bases at J, with 8 bases in the middle.

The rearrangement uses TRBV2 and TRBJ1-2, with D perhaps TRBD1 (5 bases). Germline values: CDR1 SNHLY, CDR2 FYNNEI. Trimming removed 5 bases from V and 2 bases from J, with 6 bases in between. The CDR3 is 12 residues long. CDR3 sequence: CASSRQNYGYTF. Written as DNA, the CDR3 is TGTGCCAGCAGTCGACAGAACTATGGCTACACCTTC.

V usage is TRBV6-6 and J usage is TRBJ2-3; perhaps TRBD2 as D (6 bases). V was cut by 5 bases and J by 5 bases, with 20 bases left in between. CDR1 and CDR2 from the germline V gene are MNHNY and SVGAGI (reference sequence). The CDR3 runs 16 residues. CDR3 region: CASSPGTQLDGDTQYF. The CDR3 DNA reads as TGTGCCAGCAGTCCCGGGACTCAACTAGATGGAGATACGCAGTATTTT.

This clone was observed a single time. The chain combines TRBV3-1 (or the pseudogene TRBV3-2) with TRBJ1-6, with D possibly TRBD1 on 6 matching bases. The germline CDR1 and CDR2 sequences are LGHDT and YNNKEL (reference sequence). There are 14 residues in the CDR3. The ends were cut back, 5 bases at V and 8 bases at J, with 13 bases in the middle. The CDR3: CASSVQGWDSPLHF. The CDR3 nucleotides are TGTGCCAGCAGCGTACAGGGCTGGGATTCACCCCTCCACTTT.

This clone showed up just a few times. The CDR3 DNA follows: TGTGCCAGCAGCCCCAACGTCGGGACTAGCGGGAAGGGTGAGCAGTTCTTC. This gives the protein CASSPNVGTSGKGEQFF. The gene calls are TRBV7-3 and TRBJ2-1; 13 positions match TRBD2. Germline V gives CDR1 SGHTA, CDR2 FQGTGA. Trimming cost V 5 bases and J 9 bases; bases outside gene matches: 13. This CDR3 region has 17 residues.

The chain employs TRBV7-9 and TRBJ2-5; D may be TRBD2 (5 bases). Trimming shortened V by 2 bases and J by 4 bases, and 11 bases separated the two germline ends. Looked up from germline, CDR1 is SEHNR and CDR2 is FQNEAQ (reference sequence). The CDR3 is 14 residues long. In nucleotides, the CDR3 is TGTGCCAGCAGCTTATGGGCAGGAGGAGAGACCCAGTACTTC. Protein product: CASSLWAGGETQYF.